The 3 T cell receptor beta chains reported below all come from one sample, sequenced in a study of T cells expressing NK-cell markers. TCRdb re-called the 5' RACE reads, yielding one record per CDR3 amino acid sequence without DNA. The sample has more than 120,000 distinct CDR3 sequences. Sample: blood T cells: a sorted CD56 or NKG2C T cell subset, CD4+ or CD8+ T cells, or bulk PBMC T cells (not recorded which). These receptors were obtained from a man between 18 and 29 years old in good health.

The chain couples TRBV7-2 to TRBJ2-7; TCRdb picks TRBD2, but there is no DNA to check that call. The CDR3 contains 15 residues. Germline V lookup: CDR1 SGHTA, CDR2 FQGNSA. CDR3: CASSSGALRAYEQYF.

CDR3 sequence reads: CSARDKRTPSYEQYF. The V and J genes are TRBV20-1 and TRBJ2-7; TCRdb's assignment of TRBD1 cannot be checked, as there is no DNA. The CDR3 extends over 15 amino acids. CDR1 DFQATT and CDR2 SNEGSKA come from the germline V gene (reference sequence).

The chain carries TRBV10-2 and TRBJ2-3. The V gene's germline CDR1 is WSHSY and CDR2 SAAADI. The CDR3 spans 14 residues. The CDR3 sequence is CASTHLTGTDTQYF.